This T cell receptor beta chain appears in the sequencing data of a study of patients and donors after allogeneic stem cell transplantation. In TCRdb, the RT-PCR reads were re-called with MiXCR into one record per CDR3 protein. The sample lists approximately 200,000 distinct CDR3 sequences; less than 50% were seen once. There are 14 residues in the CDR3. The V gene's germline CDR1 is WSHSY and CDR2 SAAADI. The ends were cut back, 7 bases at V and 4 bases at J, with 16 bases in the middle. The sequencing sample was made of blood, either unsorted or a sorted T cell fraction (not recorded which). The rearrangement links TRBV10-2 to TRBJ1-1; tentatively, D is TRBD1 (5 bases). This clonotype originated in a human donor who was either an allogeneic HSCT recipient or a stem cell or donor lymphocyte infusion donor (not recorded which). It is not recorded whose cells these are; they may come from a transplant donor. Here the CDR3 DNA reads TGCGCCAGCACTATTTCGGGGGGGAGCACTGAAGCTTTCTTT. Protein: CASTISGGSTEAFF.